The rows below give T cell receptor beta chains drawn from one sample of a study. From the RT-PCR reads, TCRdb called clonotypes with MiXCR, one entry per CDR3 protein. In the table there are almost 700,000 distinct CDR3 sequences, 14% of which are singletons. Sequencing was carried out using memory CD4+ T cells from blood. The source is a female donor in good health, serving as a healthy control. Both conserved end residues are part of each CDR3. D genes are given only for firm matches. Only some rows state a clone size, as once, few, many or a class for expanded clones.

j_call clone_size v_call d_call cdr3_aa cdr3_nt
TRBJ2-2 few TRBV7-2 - CASSFSAGDPGELFF TGTGCCAGCAGCTTCTCGGCAGGGGACCCCGGGGAGCTGTTTTTT
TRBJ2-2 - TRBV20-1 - CSARVLTNTGELFF TGCAGTGCTAGAGTTCTAACCAACACCGGGGAGCTGTTTTTT
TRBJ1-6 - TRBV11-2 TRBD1 CASSRDRINSPLHF TGTGCCAGCAGCCGGGACAGGATAAATTCACCCCTCCACTTT
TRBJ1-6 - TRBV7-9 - CASSQTRDSPLHF TGTGCCAGCAGCCAGACCAGGGACTCACCCCTCCACTTT
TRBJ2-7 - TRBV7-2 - CASSAGSNANEQYF TGTGCCAGCAGCGCCGGGTCTAACGCCAACGAGCAGTACTTC
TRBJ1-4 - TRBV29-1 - CSVESTNEKLFF TGCAGCGTTGAGTCGACTAATGAAAAACTGTTTTTT
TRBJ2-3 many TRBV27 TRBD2 CASRGTSGGTDTQYF TGTGCCAGCAGAGGGACTAGCGGGGGGACAGATACGCAGTATTTT
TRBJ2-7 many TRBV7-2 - CASSRTGGFYEQYF TGTGCCAGCAGCCGGACCGGTGGGTTTTACGAGCAGTACTTC
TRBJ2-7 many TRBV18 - CASSPSSSYEQYF TGTGCCAGCAGCCCCTCCAGCTCCTACGAGCAGTACTTC
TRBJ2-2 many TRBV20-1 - CSARGDILVGNTGELFF TGCAGTGCTAGAGGTGATATTCTGGTAGGGAACACCGGGGAGCTGTTTTTT
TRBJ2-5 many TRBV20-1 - CSAGRVGSQETQYF TGCAGTGCTGGCAGGGTGGGGTCTCAAGAGACCCAGTACTTC
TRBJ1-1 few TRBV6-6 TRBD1 CASSYDSRQGGGTEAFF TGTGCCAGCAGTTACGATTCGAGACAGGGAGGTGGCACTGAAGCTTTCTTT
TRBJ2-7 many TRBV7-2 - CASSLGLGDEQYF TGTGCCAGCAGCTTAGGGCTAGGCGACGAGCAGTACTTC
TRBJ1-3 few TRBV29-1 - CSVGQYSGNTIYF TGCAGCGTTGGGCAGTACTCTGGAAACACCATATATTTT
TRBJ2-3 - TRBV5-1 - CASSYLGTLDGDTQYF TGCGCCAGCAGCTACCTCGGGACTCTGGACGGGGATACGCAGTATTTT
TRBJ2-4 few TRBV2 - CASTAPGGKNIQYF TGTGCCAGCACCGCGCCCGGGGGCAAAAACATTCAGTACTTC
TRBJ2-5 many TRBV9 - CASSVAWGDEETQYF TGTGCCAGCAGCGTAGCTTGGGGTGATGAAGAGACCCAGTACTTC
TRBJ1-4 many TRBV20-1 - CSARPAGLSGNEKLFF TGCAGTGCTAGACCTGCTGGACTGTCGGGGAATGAAAAACTGTTTTTT
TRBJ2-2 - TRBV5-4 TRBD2 CASSPEGLAGGAGELFF TGTGCCAGCAGCCCGGAAGGGCTAGCGGGAGGGGCCGGGGAGCTGTTTTTT
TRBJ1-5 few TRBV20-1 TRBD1 CSASLGTGDQPQHF TGCAGTGCTAGCCTCGGGACAGGGGACCAGCCCCAGCATTTT
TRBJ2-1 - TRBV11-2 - CASSLGYSVLAYNEQFF TGTGCCAGCAGCTTGGGATATAGCGTACTGGCCTACAATGAGCAGTTCTTC
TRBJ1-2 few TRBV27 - CASSKTGRTSYTF TGTGCCAGCAGTAAGACAGGAAGGACGAGCTACACCTTC
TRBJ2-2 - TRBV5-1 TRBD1 CASRQGGSVTGELFF TGCGCCAGCAGACAGGGGGGATCGGTCACCGGGGAGCTGTTTTTT
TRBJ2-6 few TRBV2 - CASKESGANVLTF TGTGCCAGCAAGGAATCTGGGGCCAACGTCCTGACTTTC
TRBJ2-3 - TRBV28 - CASSPQDYTDTQYF TGTGCCAGCAGCCCACAAGACTACACAGATACGCAGTATTTT
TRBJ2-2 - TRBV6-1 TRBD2 CASSEVAGYTGELFF TGTGCCAGCAGTGAGGTAGCGGGATACACCGGGGAGCTGTTTTTT
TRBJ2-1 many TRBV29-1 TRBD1 CSAWTGGYNEQFF TGCAGCGCCTGGACAGGGGGCTACAATGAGCAGTTCTTC
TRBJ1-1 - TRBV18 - CASSPPGPSNTEAFF TGTGCCAGCTCACCACCGGGACCTTCAAACACTGAAGCTTTCTTT
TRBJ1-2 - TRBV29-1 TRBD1 CSVTPSGTGLDGYTF TGCAGCGTTACCCCATCCGGGACAGGTTTGGATGGCTACACCTTC
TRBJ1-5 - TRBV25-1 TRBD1 CASGTGGSNQPQHF TGTGCCAGCGGGACAGGGGGGAGCAATCAGCCCCAGCATTTT
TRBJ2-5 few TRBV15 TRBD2 CATSRDGLAKETQYF TGTGCCACCAGCAGAGACGGACTAGCGAAGGAGACCCAGTACTTC
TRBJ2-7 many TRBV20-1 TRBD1 CSEQGLGTYEQYF TGCAGTGAACAGGGGCTAGGGACCTACGAGCAGTACTTC
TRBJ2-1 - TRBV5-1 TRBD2 CASSPSGGFSYNEQFF TGCGCCAGCAGCCCTAGCGGCGGTTTCTCCTACAATGAGCAGTTCTTC
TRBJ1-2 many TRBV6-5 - CASSYGASGGFGYTF TGTGCCAGCAGTTACGGGGCAAGCGGGGGGTTCGGCTACACCTTC
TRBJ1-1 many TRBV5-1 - CASSLQGNTEAFF TGTGCCAGCAGCTTACAGGGGAACACTGAAGCTTTCTTT
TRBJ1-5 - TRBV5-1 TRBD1 CASIVRGGQAPNQPQHF TGCGCCAGCATCGTCAGGGGGGGACAGGCACCCAATCAGCCCCAGCATTTT
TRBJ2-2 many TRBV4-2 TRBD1 CASSLKQGDTGELFF TGTGCCAGCAGTCTAAAACAGGGGGACACCGGGGAGCTGTTTTTT
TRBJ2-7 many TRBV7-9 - CASSLARSIWSEETYEQYF TGTGCCAGCAGCTTAGCGCGGTCGATCTGGTCAGAAGAGACCTACGAGCAGTACTTC